The 23 T cell receptor beta chains below come from one sample, sequenced in a study of T cells in Graves' hyperthyroidism and ophthalmopathy. Regions amplified from RNA transcripts were the TCR beta CDR3 regions. Primed by the HTBI set, a first-round RT-PCR was run on the TCR CDR3. TCRdb re-called the multiplex PCR reads with MiXCR, one entry per CDR3 protein. Of nearly 750,000 distinct CDR3 sequences detected, approximately 36% appear once; the ten largest clones hold around 29%. The sequencing sample was made of blood. Source of these receptors: a woman in her forties with Graves' hyperthyroidism.

This clonotype was detected only a few times. The rearrangement links TRBV12-3 or TRBV12-4 to TRBJ1-3; D is ambiguous. This CDR3 has 13 residues. V lost 10 bases, J lost 4 bases, and 14 bases lay in between. CDR3 in DNA: TGTGCCACCCGACCCGGTCGAGGAAACACCATATATTTT. Translated: CATRPGRGNTIYF.

This clonotype appeared many times. This sequence joins TRBV7-2 and TRBJ2-7; no definite D call. The V end was cut by 5 bases, the J end by 3 bases, with 17 bases between. The CDR3 sequence is 15 residues long. Per germline, CDR1 SGHTA and CDR2 FQGNSA. The CDR3 sequence: CASSGGGSPLYEQYF. The CDR3 DNA reads TGTGCCAGCAGCGGCGGCGGCAGCCCCCTCTACGAGCAGTACTTC.

The J gene is TRBJ1-5, the V gene TRBV6-5, with 7 nucleotides matching TRBD1. Germline trimming cut 8 bases from V and 6 bases from J; bases unmatched to any gene: 10. This CDR3 has 14 amino acids. The germline gives CDR1 MNHEY, CDR2 SVGAGI. CDR3 DNA: TGTGCCAGCGGGAGACAGGGTTTAGGTCAGCCCCAGCATTTT. Translated: CASGRQGLGQPQHF.

The V and J genes are TRBV7-8 and TRBJ2-7; 7 positions agree with TRBD2. The J call is uncertain, as TRBJ2-4 better fits the DNA end. The CDR3 sequence is 14 residues long. The germline CDR1 and CDR2 sequences are SGHVS and FQNEAQ. CDR3 sequence (DNA): TGTGCCAGCAGCTTAGTGAGGGCGGGGGACATTCAGTACTTC. Encoded protein: CASSLVRAGDIQYF.

This clonotype was seen more than once but under ten times. V and J are TRBV7-8 and TRBJ2-7; TRBD2 is a possible D gene (6 bases). Trimming pared 5 bases from V and 3 bases from J, leaving 11 bases between. The CDR3 is made up of 13 amino acids. The germline CDR1 and CDR2 sequences are SGHVS and FQNEAQ. CDR3 in amino acids: CASSPGGDYEQYF. CDR3 nucleotides: TGTGCCAGCAGCCCAGGCGGGGACTACGAGCAGTACTTC.

This clonotype has more than one count but fewer than ten. The V call is TRBV25-1, the J call TRBJ1-2; a weak D match, TRBD1 (5 bases). CDR3 length: 15 amino acids. The V gene lost 7 bases and the J gene lost 4 bases, with 19 bases spanning the gap. Germline-derived CDR1 and CDR2 are MGHDK and SYGVNS. CDR3 sequence reads: CASTFGTTDSYGYTF. The CDR3 DNA reads as TGTGCCAGCACCTTTGGGACTACCGACAGCTATGGCTACACCTTC.

The chain joins TRBV20-1 to TRBJ2-7, with 10 positions matching TRBD2. Germline CDR1 is DFQATT and CDR2 is SNEGSKA (reference sequence). V lost 2 bases and J lost 3; bases outside the gene matches: 7. The CDR3 is 15 amino acids. As DNA, the CDR3 is TGCAGTGCTAGAAATAGACTAGCGGGCTGCTACGAGCAGTACTTC. Translation: CSARNRLAGCYEQYF.

The V gene is TRBV2, the J gene TRBJ2-2; D gene uncertain. V was trimmed by 11 bases and J by 7 bases, leaving 8 bases between them. Germline assignment: CDR1 SNHLY and CDR2 FYNNEI. This CDR3 spans 10 amino acids. This CDR3 reads CAVLSGELFF. For the CDR3, the DNA is TGTGCCGTCCTTAGCGGGGAGCTGTTTTTT.

The chain is built from TRBV2 and TRBJ2-5, with TRBD2 matching 12 bases. The CDR3 extends over 16 amino acids. The trim removed 4 bases at V and 7 bases at J, leaving 10 bases unmatched. Germline CDR1 and CDR2: SNHLY and FYNNEI. DNA for the CDR3: TGTGCCAGCAGTGCTAGCGGGAGGGTCACCGGGGGGACCCAGTACTTC. This codes for CASSASGRVTGGTQYF.

The chain has TRBV7-2 and TRBJ1-2; D gene unclear. The V gene's germline CDR1 is SGHTA and CDR2 FQGNSA. V lost 0 bases, J lost 0 bases, and 11 bases lay in between. This CDR3 contains 16 residues. The CDR3 loop is CASSLAPGGANYGYTF. DNA of the CDR3: TGTGCCAGCAGCTTAGCCCCCGGCGGAGCTAACTATGGCTACACCTTC.

This clonotype was observed a few times. The V and J genes are TRBV6-2 or TRBV6-3 and TRBJ2-7, with D maybe TRBD2 (7 bases). Per the germline V gene, CDR1 is MNHEY and CDR2 is SVGEGT. The CDR3 runs to 15 residues. The V end was cut by 8 bases, the J end by 0 bases, with 17 bases between. The DNA for the CDR3 is TGTGCCAGCGGGACAAAGCGGGGCGGCTCCTACGAGCAGTACTTC. Protein product: CASGTKRGGSYEQYF.

The rearrangement uses TRBV9 and TRBJ1-1; 7 nucleotides match TRBD1. After removal of 4 bases from V and 2 bases from J, the junction contained 11 bases not matched to a gene. Germline V gene data show CDR1 as SGDLS and CDR2 as YYNGEE. CDR3 length: 16 residues. CDR3 in DNA: TGTGCCAGCAGCTACGGACTCGGGACAGCAAACACTGAAGCTTTCTTT. This sequence encodes CASSYGLGTANTEAFF.

This clonotype was picked up many times. The chain has TRBV5-8 and TRBJ1-2, with D possibly TRBD1 on 6 matching bases. The V end was cut by 1 base, the J end by 12 bases, with 16 bases between. This CDR3 has 13 residues. Germline V gene data show CDR1 as SGHTS and CDR2 as YDEGEE. CDR3 sequence (DNA): TGTGCCAGCAGCTTGATCGGGTACAGGGTTCACACCTTC. Residues: CASSLIGYRVHTF. Together with reference TRBV5-8 and TRBJ1-2, the CDR3 gives the full variable domain: EAGVTQSPTHLIKTRGQQATLRCSPISGHTSVYWYQQALGLGLQFLLWYDEGEERNRGNFPPRFSGRQFPNYSSELNVNALELEDSALYLCASSLIGYRVHTFGSGTRLTVV.

This clonotype was counted ten times or more. The J gene is TRBJ1-2, the V gene TRBV6-5, with D hard to call. The CDR3 extends over 13 amino acids. The V and J ends lost 7 bases and 0 bases respectively, with 9 bases between them. Germline CDR1 and CDR2: MNHEY and SVGAGI. This CDR3 is CASTARTNYGYTF. DNA of the CDR3: TGTGCCAGCACGGCCAGGACTAACTATGGCTACACCTTC.

As to this clonotype: This may stem from a read error, because a much larger clone lies one nucleotide away. The chain is built from TRBV10-3 and TRBJ2-5; D may match TRBD1 or TRBD2 (6 bases each). The germline gives CDR1 ENHRY, CDR2 SYGVKD. The CDR3 extends over 14 amino acids. The CDR3 is CASSESGAPKTQYF. DNA of the CDR3: TGTGCCAGCAGTGAGTCGGGGGCTCCCAAGACCCAGTACTTC.

This clonotype was observed a handful of times. This chain links TRBV4-3 with TRBJ1-4; TRBD1 is a possible D gene (6 bases). Looked up from germline, CDR1 is LGHNA and CDR2 is YSLEER. The CDR3 is 15 amino acids. Trimming stripped 0 bases from V and 9 bases from J, with 14 bases between. The CDR3 here is CASSQEPRGAQKLFF. The CDR3 DNA sequence: TGCGCCAGCAGCCAAGAGCCCAGGGGCGCGCAAAAACTGTTTTTT.

For this clonotype: Possible read error: a much larger clone is one base away. The chain carries TRBV6-5 and TRBJ2-5; D possibly uses TRBD1 or TRBD2 (5 bases each). In germline, CDR1 is MNHEY, CDR2 SVGAGI. The CDR3 runs to 14 residues. In nucleotides, the CDR3 is TGTGCCAGCAGTTTCAGGGACCCCCAAGGGACCCAGTACTTC. Amino acids: CASSFRDPQGTQYF.

This chain joins TRBV29-1 and TRBJ1-1; D unresolved. The germline V and J ends were trimmed by 2 bases and 0 bases, with 10 bases remaining between them. The CDR3 runs 14 residues. Germline CDR1 SQVTM, CDR2 ANQGSEA. The CDR3 here is CSVEKGSLNTEAFF. The CDR3 coding sequence is TGCAGCGTTGAAAAGGGCAGTTTGAACACTGAAGCTTTCTTT.

The chain uses TRBV9 and TRBJ2-2; D may match TRBD1 or TRBD2 (5 bases each). Germline assignment: CDR1 SGDLS and CDR2 YYNGEE. Trimming took off 7 bases at V and 5 bases at J, with 9 bases between the two ends. This CDR3 is 12 amino acids long. As DNA, the CDR3 is TGTGCCAGCGATGAGGGGACCGGGGAGCTGTTTTTT. Residues: CASDEGTGELFF.

This clonotype has a count of ten or more. This chain connects TRBV7-2 to TRBJ2-5; TRBD2 matches 9 bases. After removal of 4 bases from V and 7 bases from J, the junction contained 16 bases not matched to a gene. The CDR3 is 17 residues long. The germline V gene has CDR1 SGHTA and CDR2 FQGNSA. CDR3 loop: CASSSRYSGGAPGTQYF. The CDR3 DNA sequence: TGTGCCAGCAGCTCGCGGTATAGCGGGGGCGCACCGGGGACCCAGTACTTC.

In regard to this clonotype: An end of the junction differs from the germline gene, which may be a read error. V is TRBV29-1 and J is TRBJ2-3; weak D call: TRBD1 (5 bases). Germline-derived CDR1 and CDR2 are SQVTM and ANQGSEA. The CDR3 spans 14 residues. CDR3 loop: CSVEVAGKSDAQYF. DNA of the CDR3: TGCAGCGTTGAAGTCGCAGGGAAGTCAGATGCGCAGTATTTT.

Ten or more counts support this clonotype. The chain uses TRBV10-3 and TRBJ2-2; weak D call: TRBD1 (5 bases). The CDR3 is made up of 14 amino acids. Germline V lookup: CDR1 ENHRY, CDR2 SYGVKD. V lost 6 bases and J lost 0, with 8 bases in between. CDR3 sequence (DNA): TGTGCCATCAGAGGGGCTGCGAACACCGGGGAGCTGTTTTTT. It yields the protein CAIRGAANTGELFF.

As for this clonotype: A much larger clone lies a single base off, so this may be a read error. The chain links TRBV20-1 to TRBJ1-4, with D hard to call. The germline gives CDR1 DFQATT, CDR2 SNEGSKA (reference sequence). The CDR3 is 13 amino acids. Written as DNA, the CDR3 is TGCAGTGCGGCAGGAACCACTAGTGAAAAACTGTTTTTT. Its translation: CSAAGTTSEKLFF.